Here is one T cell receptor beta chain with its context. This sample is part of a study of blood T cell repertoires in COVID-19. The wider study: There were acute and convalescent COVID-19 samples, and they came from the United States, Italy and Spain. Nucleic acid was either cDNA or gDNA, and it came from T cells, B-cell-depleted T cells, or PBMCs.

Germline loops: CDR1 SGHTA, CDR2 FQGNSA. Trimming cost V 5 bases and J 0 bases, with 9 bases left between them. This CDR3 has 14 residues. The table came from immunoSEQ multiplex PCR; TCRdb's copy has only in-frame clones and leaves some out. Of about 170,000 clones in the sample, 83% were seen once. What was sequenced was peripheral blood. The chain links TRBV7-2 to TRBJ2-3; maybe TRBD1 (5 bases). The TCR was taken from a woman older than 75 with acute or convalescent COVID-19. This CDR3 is CASSAQVSTDTQYF. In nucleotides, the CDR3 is TGTGCCAGCAGCGCACAGGTTAGCACAGATACGCAGTATTTT.